A selection of T cell receptor beta chains follows, all from one sample in a study of cytomegalovirus exposure and HLA in healthy donors. TCRdb's copy holds only in-frame clones and misses some; the assay was immunoSEQ multiplex PCR. This table holds about 150,000 clones, roughly 77% found once. Source material: PBMCs. All receptors derive from a man aged 30-40 years in good health. CDR3s include the opening cysteine and the closing phenylalanine or tryptophan. A D gene is named only where the DNA matches it firmly. Clone size is shown for a subset of rows, as once, few, many or a class of expanded clone.

DNA	CDR3	V	J	size	D
TGTGCCAGCAGCGATACTATTTACTCCTACAATGAGCAGTTCTTC	CASSDTIYSYNEQFF	TRBV7-9	TRBJ2-1	NA	NA
TGTGCCAGCAGCTTGGGGACGACTAGCGGCCAAGAGACCCAGTACTTC	CASSLGTTSGQETQYF	TRBV5-8	TRBJ2-5	NA	TRBD2
TGTGCCAGCAGCCCGGGTGGGGCTAGCGGTTCCTACGAGCAGTACTTC	CASSPGGASGSYEQYF	TRBV5-4	TRBJ2-7	NA	TRBD2
TGTGCCAGCAGTGAAGACCTTTCGGGGAGGGGAGAGACCCAGTACTTC	CASSEDLSGRGETQYF	TRBV25-1	TRBJ2-5	NA	TRBD2
TGTGCCAGCAGTTTGTTACAACAAGAGACCCAGTACTTC	CASSLLQQETQYF	TRBV28	TRBJ2-5	NA	NA
TGCGCCAGCAGTGAGTCCGGGCTAGCGGAAGCTGAGCAGTTCTTC	CASSESGLAEAEQFF	TRBV10-2	TRBJ2-1	NA	TRBD2
TGTGCCAGCAGGCGGACAGGGAGGGAGACCCAGTACTTC	CASRRTGRETQYF	TRBV5-5	TRBJ2-5	NA	TRBD1
TGTGCCAGCAGCTTAGATCCCGACAGCACCGGGGAGCTGTTTTTT	CASSLDPDSTGELFF	TRBV11-3	TRBJ2-2	once	NA
TGCGCCAGCAGCCACAGGACAGGGTCTACGGAGACCCAGTACTTC	CASSHRTGSTETQYF	TRBV4-1	TRBJ2-5	NA	TRBD1
TGTGCCAGCAGTTTTTCTAGCGGGAGTTACGAGCAGTACTTC	CASSFSSGSYEQYF	TRBV27	TRBJ2-7	NA	TRBD2
TGCGCCAGCAGCCCGGGACAGGGGACCTCCCGGGCAGATACGCAGTATTTT	CASSPGQGTSRADTQYF	TRBV5-1	TRBJ2-3	NA	TRBD1
TGTGCCAGCAGGGAAGAGGGGGTTAACACCGGGGAGCTGTTTTTT	CASREEGVNTGELFF	TRBV4-2	TRBJ2-2	NA	NA
TGTGCCAGCAGCGGGGCCCAGGACTATGGCTACACCTTC	CASSGAQDYGYTF	TRBV5-6	TRBJ1-2	NA	NA
TGTGCCAGCAGCCAAAGGGAGACAGGGGGAGGCTACACCTTC	CASSQRETGGGYTF	TRBV7-8	TRBJ1-2	NA	TRBD1
TGTGCCAGCAGCGCAAGACGGGACAGGCCCAACACTGAAGCTTTCTTT	CASSARRDRPNTEAFF	TRBV9	TRBJ1-1	NA	TRBD1
TGTGCCACGCATGAGGCCCAGTACTTC	CATHEAQYF	TRBV7-8	TRBJ2-5	NA	NA
TGTGCCAGCAGTTCACTATCTAACTATGGCTACACCTTC	CASSSLSNYGYTF	TRBV27	TRBJ1-2	NA	NA
TGTGCCAGCTCACCAAGGCAGGGGGCGAATCCAGATACGCAGTATTTT	CASSPRQGANPDTQYF	TRBV18	TRBJ2-3	NA	TRBD1
TGTGCCAGCAGCGATTACAGGGGCTACAATCAGCCCCAGCATTTT	CASSDYRGYNQPQHF	TRBV2	TRBJ1-5	NA	TRBD1
TGTGCCAGCAGCGCCTCGACGGTTGAGCGGTCTGAAGCTTTCTTT	CASSASTVERSEAFF	TRBV9	TRBJ1-1	NA	NA
TGTGCCAGCAGCTTGGCCGGGGCTAGCGGGAGGAATGAGCAGTTCTTC	CASSLAGASGRNEQFF	TRBV5-4	TRBJ2-1	NA	TRBD2
TGTGCCAGCAGCCCCGGACTCGACGAGCAGTACTTC	CASSPGLDEQYF	TRBV5-6	TRBJ2-7	NA	NA
TGTGCCAGCAGCCAGCGGGGGAACACTGAAGCTTTCTTT	CASSQRGNTEAFF	TRBV14	TRBJ1-1	NA	NA
TGTGCCAGCAGTTACTCGATTGGCGGGAGTCCCGGCACCGGGGAGCTGTTTTTT	CASSYSIGGSPGTGELFF	TRBV6-7	TRBJ2-2	NA	TRBD2
TGTGCCAGCAGTTTAGGAACAGGGGGTTTTGAGCAGTTCTTC	CASSLGTGGFEQFF	TRBV27	TRBJ2-1	NA	TRBD1
TGTGCCATCAGGGGTGGGGCAGCGCAAGAGACCCAGTACTTC	CAIRGGAAQETQYF	TRBV10-3	TRBJ2-5	few	NA
TGTGCCAGCAGTTACTCGAGAGCCACAGATACGCAGTATTTT	CASSYSRATDTQYF	TRBV6-5	TRBJ2-3	NA	NA
TGTGCCAGCAGTTGGTTGGCGGGAGAAGGCGAGCAGTACTTC	CASSWLAGEGEQYF	TRBV6-5	TRBJ2-7	NA	TRBD2
TGTGCCAGCAGGACCGGGGGAGGCTCCTACAATGAGCAGTTCTTC	CASRTGGGSYNEQFF	TRBV2	TRBJ2-1	NA	NA
TGTGCCAGCAGACCGGGAGGCTCCTACAATGAGCAGTTCTTC	CASRPGGSYNEQFF	TRBV4-2	TRBJ2-1	once	TRBD2
TGCGCCAGCAGCCTCGGGACTAGCGGATACGAGCAGTACTTC	CASSLGTSGYEQYF	TRBV10-1	TRBJ2-7	NA	TRBD2
TGTGCCAGCAGCCACCAAACTGGCTCCTACGAGCAGTACTTC	CASSHQTGSYEQYF	TRBV5-6	TRBJ2-7	NA	NA
TGTGCCAGTACCGCGGGGGGGGTCTTTGAGCAGTACTTC	CASTAGGVFEQYF	TRBV19	TRBJ2-7	NA	TRBD2
TGTGCCAGCACCCGGACTAGCGGGCCTAAAGAGACCCAGTACTTC	CASTRTSGPKETQYF	TRBV6-5	TRBJ2-5	NA	TRBD2
TGTGCCATCAGTGAGGCAGGGGCCGGGGTTTGGGATGAGCAGTTCTTC	CAISEAGAGVWDEQFF	TRBV10-3	TRBJ2-1	NA	NA
TGCGCCAGCAGCCCCCCGGACTCGCTTTCCTACGAGCAGTACTTC	CASSPPDSLSYEQYF	TRBV4-1	TRBJ2-7	few	NA
TGCGCCAGCAGCCAATCTAGCGGAAGACCACTCGAGCAGTACTTC	CASSQSSGRPLEQYF	TRBV4-1	TRBJ2-7	NA	TRBD2
TGTGCCAGCAGCCCCCGGGACAGGGATCAGCCCCAGCATTTT	CASSPRDRDQPQHF	TRBV9	TRBJ1-5	NA	TRBD1
TGTGCCAGCAGCGGTACTAGCGGGCGGGGAGATACGCAGTATTTT	CASSGTSGRGDTQYF	TRBV7-3	TRBJ2-3	NA	TRBD2
TGTGCCAATCAAGCGGGAGGGAACAATGAGCAGTTCTTC	CANQAGGNNEQFF	TRBV10-3	TRBJ2-1	once	TRBD2
TGTGCCAGCAGTTTATCGGTGGGGGCGCCTGGCTACACCTTC	CASSLSVGAPGYTF	TRBV27	TRBJ1-2	NA	NA
TGTGCCAGCAGCGTAGGTAGCGGCCCGGACTACGAGCAGTACTTC	CASSVGSGPDYEQYF	TRBV9	TRBJ2-7	once	NA
TGTGCCAGCAGCCTTCAATTTAATTCACCCCTCCACTTT	CASSLQFNSPLHF	TRBV14	TRBJ1-6	NA	NA
TGTGCCAGCTCATCCCGGGGGAATGAGCAGTTCTTC	CASSSRGNEQFF	TRBV18	TRBJ2-1	NA	NA
TGTGCCAGCAGCCCTAGTTGGGGAGCGTACAATGAGCAGTTCTTC	CASSPSWGAYNEQFF	TRBV6-4	TRBJ2-1	NA	NA
TGCGCCAGCAGCCTGACCCACCGGACTAGCGGGGAGAGGATCTCTGGGGCCAACGTCCTGACTTTC	CASSLTHRTSGERISGANVLTF	TRBV5-1	TRBJ2-6	once	TRBD2
TGTTCCAGCAGCTTAGAACACAGGGAACCGATCTATGGCTACACCTTC	CSSSLEHREPIYGYTF	TRBV7-9	TRBJ1-2	NA	NA
TGTGCCAGCAGTATAGGGACAGCCTACGAGCAGTACTTC	CASSIGTAYEQYF	TRBV11-3	TRBJ2-7	NA	TRBD1
TGTGCCACCAGCAGAGGGCTCCCGCCCAGTTACGAGCAGTACTTC	CATSRGLPPSYEQYF	TRBV15	TRBJ2-7	NA	NA
TGTGCCGGAGGACCCCGAACCTACGAGCAGTACTTC	CAGGPRTYEQYF	TRBV2	TRBJ2-7	NA	NA